Listed here are 17 T cell receptor beta chains from one sample, sequenced in a study of cytomegalovirus exposure and HLA in healthy donors. In the PCR, 60 Vbeta and 13 Jbeta primers were used. Produced via immunoSEQ multiplex PCR; TCRdb's table is partial and in-frame only. The sample comprises around 130,000 clones, approximately 82% of which are singletons, and approximately 2.8% rests with the top ten. Sequencing was carried out using PBMCs. Receptors originate from a boy younger than 10 in good health and CMV-seronegative.

The chain has TRBV18 and TRBJ2-2; D possibly corresponds to TRBD1 (5 bases). CDR3 length: 16 amino acids. CDR1 and CDR2 from the germline V gene are KGHSH and LQKENI. Trimming took off 1 base at V and 0 bases at J, with 9 bases between the two ends. CDR3 bases: TGTGCCAGCTCACCACACAGGAAGTCGAACACCGGGGAGCTGTTTTTT. This translates into CASSPHRKSNTGELFF.

The genes are TRBV15 and TRBJ2-2; TRBD2 aligns across 11 bases. The J segment lost 4 bases and the V segment lost 1 base, leaving 11 bases of the junction unmatched. The CDR3 length is 19 residues. Looked up from germline, CDR1 is LNHNV and CDR2 is YYDKDF (reference sequence). This chain's CDR3 is CATSRAPLAGGPGTGELFF. As DNA, the CDR3 is TGTGCCACCAGCAGAGCACCCTTAGCGGGAGGGCCGGGCACCGGGGAGCTGTTTTTT.

This clone was found a few times. The V gene is TRBV4-1, the J gene TRBJ1-1; 7 nucleotides align to TRBD1. The CDR3 extends over 15 amino acids. The germline gives CDR1 MGHRA, CDR2 YSYEKL. V shed 4 bases, J shed 6 bases, and the junction held 11 bases outside the gene matches. The CDR3: CASSRDGTVLSEAFF. In nucleotides, the CDR3 is TGCGCCAGCAGCCGAGACGGGACAGTTTTATCTGAAGCTTTCTTT.

In DNA form, the CDR3 reads TGTGCCAGCAGTTATTATGGGGGGGAGCAGTACTTC. Amino acids: CASSYYGGEQYF. The genes are TRBV6-5 and TRBJ2-7; D perhaps matches TRBD2 (6 bases). Germline V gives CDR1 MNHEY, CDR2 SVGAGI. V lost 3 bases, J lost 7 bases, and 10 bases lay in between. The CDR3 covers 12 residues.

V usage is TRBV14 and J usage is TRBJ1-2; possible D gene TRBD1, 6 bases. Deletions cut 4 bases from V and 8 bases from J, with 17 bases between. The CDR3 loop spans 14 amino acids. The V gene's germline CDR1 is SGHDN and CDR2 FVKESK. The CDR3 sequence: CASSPQGSHKGYTF. DNA of the CDR3: TGTGCCAGCAGCCCGCAGGGGTCTCACAAGGGCTACACCTTC.

This rearrangement joins TRBV4-1 to TRBJ2-1; 9 bases match TRBD2. Trimming cost V 1 base and J 4 bases; bases outside gene matches: 5. Germline V gene data show CDR1 as MGHRA and CDR2 as YSYEKL. This CDR3 has 16 amino acids. CDR3 in DNA: TGCGCCAGCAGCCAAGTGCCTAGCGGGACTTACAATGAGCAGTTCTTC. Its protein product is CASSQVPSGTYNEQFF.

The chain couples TRBV9 to TRBJ2-1, with 12 bases fitting TRBD1. Per germline, CDR1 SGDLS and CDR2 YYNGEE. This CDR3 contains 18 residues. The V gene end was trimmed by 0 bases and the J gene end by 9 bases; junction bases not matched to a gene: 13. CDR3: CASSVAGGDRGLRGEQFF. For the CDR3, the DNA is TGTGCCAGCAGCGTAGCGGGTGGGGACAGGGGGCTTCGCGGTGAGCAGTTCTTC.

The chain is built from TRBV18 and TRBJ2-1, with 10 bases identical to TRBD2. Germline assignment: CDR1 KGHSH and CDR2 LQKENI. J lost 5 bases, V lost 3 bases, and 4 bases had no gene match. The CDR3 loop spans 15 amino acids. CDR3 DNA sequence: TGTGCCAGCTCACCCACAACTAGCGGGGACAATGAGCAGTTCTTC. This codes for CASSPTTSGDNEQFF.

The chain links TRBV7-2 to TRBJ1-4, with a tentative D call TRBD1 (5 bases). Germline values: CDR1 SGHTA, CDR2 FQGNSA. There are 13 residues in the CDR3. V was shortened by 0 bases and J by 8 bases, with 7 bases between the two germline ends. CDR3 sequence: CASSLADREKLFF. The DNA of the CDR3 is TGTGCCAGCAGCTTAGCCGACAGAGAAAAACTGTTTTTT. The complete variable domain, with remaining parts taken from reference TRBV7-2 and TRBJ1-4, reads GAGVSQSPSNKVTEKGKDVELRCDPISGHTALYWYRQSLGQGLEFLIYFQGNSAPDKSGLPSDRFSAERTGGSVSTLTIQRTQQEDSAVYLCASSLADREKLFFGSGTQLSVL.

The V call is TRBV30, the J call TRBJ1-6, with 7 bases lining up with TRBD1. There are 14 residues in the CDR3. V shed 0 bases and J 8 bases; nucleotides not matched to a gene: 4. From germline, CDR1 is GTSNPN and CDR2 SVGIG (reference sequence). In DNA form, the CDR3 reads TGTGCCTGGAGTGTTGGGCAGGGGGATTCACCCCTCCACTTT. Its translation is CAWSVGQGDSPLHF.

The CDR3 is CASSPTSDNEQFF. Here the CDR3 DNA reads TGTGCCAGCTCACCTACTAGTGACAATGAGCAGTTCTTC. The genes are TRBV18 and TRBJ2-1; TRBD2 might be the D (5 bases). Trimming shortened V by 3 bases and J by 5 bases, and 8 bases separated the two germline ends. This CDR3 comprises 13 residues. Germline assignment: CDR1 KGHSH and CDR2 LQKENI. The full variable domain, its missing parts supplied by reference TRBV18 and TRBJ2-1, is NAGVMQNPRHLVRRRGQEARLRCSPMKGHSHVYWYRQLPEEGLKFMVYLQKENIIDESGMPKERFSAEFPKEGPSILRIQQVVRGDSAAYFCASSPTSDNEQFFGPGTRLTVL.

The rearrangement links TRBV4-2 to TRBJ2-3; 8 bases align to TRBD2. V shed 0 bases and J 5 bases; nucleotides not matched to a gene: 22. The CDR3 has 21 amino acids. The germline V gene has CDR1 LGHNA and CDR2 YNFKEQ. Here the CDR3 reads CASSQDLGRNGRAGAGDTQYF. CDR3 in DNA: TGTGCCAGCAGCCAAGACCTAGGCCGCAACGGGAGGGCCGGAGCTGGAGATACGCAGTATTTT.

There are a few counts of this clone. This rearrangement joins TRBV9 to TRBJ1-1, with D possibly TRBD1 on 5 matching bases. The germline V gene encodes CDR1 SGDLS and CDR2 YYNGEE. With 1 base removed from V and 4 bases from J, the gap between germline ends came to 11 bases. This CDR3 region has 14 residues. The CDR3 coding sequence is TGTGCCAGCAGCGTAAACGACGGGGGCACTGAAGCTTTCTTT. This sequence encodes CASSVNDGGTEAFF.

The rearrangement uses TRBV11-3 and TRBJ1-1; D is uncertain. Germline CDR1 is SGHNT and CDR2 is YENEEA. This CDR3 is built from 13 residues. The V end lost 5 bases, the J end lost 5 bases, and 12 bases lay between the germline ends. The CDR3 sequence is CASSPTRGTEAFF. CDR3 DNA sequence: TGTGCCAGCAGCCCCACCCGAGGGACTGAAGCTTTCTTT.

The V and J genes are TRBV4-3 and TRBJ2-3, with D tentatively TRBD2 (5 bases). Trimming took 0 bases from V and 0 from J, leaving 7 bases between them. The CDR3 has 15 residues. Germline CDR1 LGHNA, CDR2 YSLEER. The CDR3 is CASSQERRSTDTQYF. The DNA for the CDR3 is TGCGCCAGCAGCCAAGAAAGGAGGAGCACAGATACGCAGTATTTT.

The V and J genes are TRBV30 and TRBJ2-3; possibly TRBD2 for D (5 bases). V gave up 5 bases and J gave up 4 bases, with 13 bases separating them. Germline values: CDR1 GTSNPN, CDR2 SVGIG (reference sequence). CDR3 length: 13 residues. Written as DNA, the CDR3 is TGTGCCTGGTGCTCGGGAAGGGCAGATACGCAGTATTTT. Translated, it gives CAWCSGRADTQYF. Using reference TRBV30 and TRBJ2-3 for the parts outside the CDR3, the full variable domain is SQTIHQWPATLVQPVGSPLSLECTVEGTSNPNLYWYRQAAGRGLQLLFYSVGIGQISSEVPQNLSASRPQDRQFILSSKKLLLSDSGFYLCAWCSGRADTQYFGPGTRLTVL.

This chain uses TRBV30 with TRBJ2-3; 7 nucleotides line up with TRBD2. The length of the CDR3 is 15 residues. CDR1 and CDR2 (germline): GTSNPN, SVGIG (reference sequence). Losses at the gene ends were 5 bases for V and 4 bases for J; bases not matched to a gene: 12. In DNA, the CDR3 is TGTGCCTGGGGGGAATGGGGGGGGTGGGCAGATACGCAGTATTTT. This gives the protein CAWGEWGGWADTQYF.